This entry lists 14 T cell receptor beta chains sequenced from one sample in a study of blood T cell repertoires in COVID-19. The protocol was immunoSEQ multiplex PCR, while the TCRdb copy is restricted to in-frame clones and leaves out a portion. The sample holds 140,000 or so clones, around 90% seen once. The sequencing sample was made of peripheral blood. The receptors derive from a man in his 70s with acute or convalescent COVID-19.

The chain is built from TRBV19 and TRBJ1-3; tentatively, D is TRBD1 (6 bases). With 5 bases removed from V and 4 bases from J, the gap between germline ends came to 15 bases. Germline CDR1 LNHDA, CDR2 SQIVND (reference sequence). The CDR3 sequence is 15 residues long. In DNA, the CDR3 is TGTGCCAGTAGTGTCAGACAGGACGCCGGAAACACCATATATTTT. This sequence encodes CASSVRQDAGNTIYF.

The rearrangement uses TRBV6-5 and TRBJ1-2, with 7 positions matching TRBD1. V was clipped by 4 bases and J by 4 bases; unmatched bases: 6. This CDR3 has 14 residues. Germline V gives CDR1 MNHEY, CDR2 SVGAGI. The CDR3 region is CASSSQDRSYGYTF. CDR3 in DNA: TGTGCCAGCAGTTCCCAGGACAGGAGCTATGGCTACACCTTC.

This clone was detected a few times. CDR3 DNA: TGTGCCAGTAGATCACAGGGTAACTATGGCTACACCTTC. Translating gives CASRSQGNYGYTF. The chain has TRBV19 and TRBJ1-2; D might be TRBD1 (6 bases). The CDR3 has 13 amino acids. The V gene's germline CDR1 is LNHDA and CDR2 SQIVND (reference sequence). Trimming took 6 bases from V and 1 from J, leaving 9 bases between them.

The chain has TRBV7-2 and TRBJ2-4, with D unclear. V lost 1 base, J lost 1 base, and 8 bases lay in between. In germline, CDR1 is SGHTA, CDR2 FQGNSA. The CDR3 has 15 residues. Here the CDR3 reads CASSLVVLAKNIQYF. The DNA for the CDR3 is TGTGCCAGCAGCTTAGTGGTACTGGCCAAAAACATTCAGTACTTC.

CDR3 sequence: CASSQDGSGQYGYTF. CDR3 DNA: TGCGCCAGCAGCCAAGATGGGTCAGGGCAGTATGGCTACACCTTC. V is TRBV4-1 and J is TRBJ1-2; the D gene is possibly TRBD1 (5 bases). The CDR3 is 15 amino acids. V gave up 0 bases and J gave up 5 bases, with 13 bases separating them. CDR1 is MGHRA and CDR2 is YSYEKL in the germline V gene.

The V call is TRBV6-5, the J call TRBJ2-2; 12 positions match TRBD2. After removal of 4 bases from V and 4 bases from J, the junction contained 4 bases not matched to a gene. In germline, CDR1 is MNHEY, CDR2 SVGAGI. This CDR3 has 16 residues. The CDR3 loop is CASSSSGGASTGELFF. The CDR3 region has the DNA TGTGCCAGCAGTTCTAGCGGGGGGGCGAGCACCGGGGAGCTGTTTTTT.

This sequence joins TRBV7-9 and TRBJ2-7, with D possibly TRBD2 on 5 matching bases. The V and J ends lost 0 bases and 3 bases respectively, with 15 bases between them. The CDR3 is made up of 16 amino acids. Germline V gene lookup returns CDR1 SEHNR and CDR2 FQNEAQ (reference sequence). The CDR3 protein is CASSLAAGSSLYEQYF. CDR3 nucleotide sequence: TGTGCCAGCAGCTTAGCTGCGGGCAGTTCCCTCTACGAGCAGTACTTC.

This clone was observed a single time. V gene TRBV20-1 combines with J gene TRBJ2-2; no definite D call. This CDR3 is 13 amino acids long. Germline CDR1 reads DFQATT; CDR2 reads SNEGSKA (reference sequence). Trimming pared 3 bases from V and 2 bases from J, leaving 7 bases between. Written as DNA, the CDR3 is TGCAGTGCTAGTCCTAGAAACACCGGGGAGCTGTTTTTT. Amino acid sequence: CSASPRNTGELFF.

The rearrangement joins TRBV7-9 to TRBJ2-5; TRBD1 is a possible D gene (6 bases). Trimming cost V 5 bases and J 5 bases, with 18 bases left between them. Germline V gene lookup returns CDR1 SEHNR and CDR2 FQNEAQ (reference sequence). The CDR3 is 15 residues long. The CDR3 region is CASSHRQVLRETQYF. Here the CDR3 DNA reads TGTGCCAGCAGCCATCGACAGGTCCTGAGGGAGACCCAGTACTTC.

This chain connects TRBV12-3 or TRBV12-4 to TRBJ2-2; no clear D gene. This CDR3 is built from 13 residues. Trimming cost V 6 bases and J 8 bases, with 13 bases left between them. The CDR3 loop reads CASSLLQEGELFF. CDR3 nucleotides: TGTGCCAGCAGCCTCCTGCAAGAGGGGGAGCTGTTTTTT.

The chain employs TRBV16 and TRBJ1-2, with TRBD1 identical over 12 bases. The V gene's germline CDR1 is KGHSY and CDR2 FQNENV. The CDR3 spans 17 residues. V shed 4 bases and J 1 base; nucleotides not matched to a gene: 7. The CDR3 spells CASSPHGTGGINYGYTF. The CDR3, as DNA: TGTGCCAGCAGCCCTCACGGGACAGGGGGCATTAACTATGGCTACACCTTC.

The table lists this clone with a few counts. The chain has TRBV24-1 and TRBJ1-1, with D unclear. Germline V gene data show CDR1 as KGHDR and CDR2 as SFDVKD. Trimming cost V 4 bases and J 2 bases, with 10 bases left between them. This CDR3 comprises 14 residues. The CDR3 DNA reads as TGTGCCACCAGTGACCCCACAGAAAACACTGAAGCTTTCTTT. This encodes CATSDPTENTEAFF.

The V and J genes are TRBV3-1 (or the pseudogene TRBV3-2) and TRBJ1-5; unclear D gene. The CDR3 is 15 residues long. Trimming removed 0 bases at V and 5 bases at J, with 11 bases between. In germline, CDR1 is LGHDT, CDR2 YNNKEL (reference sequence). The chain's CDR3 is CASSQDGERDQPQHF. Here the CDR3 DNA reads TGTGCCAGCAGCCAAGATGGGGAGAGAGATCAGCCCCAGCATTTT.

The chain combines TRBV20-1 with TRBJ2-3, with 13 bases identical to TRBD2. The J segment lost 0 bases and the V segment lost 3 bases, leaving 9 bases of the junction unmatched. There are 18 residues in the CDR3. Germline V gives CDR1 DFQATT, CDR2 SNEGSKA (reference sequence). The CDR3 protein is CSASPPGTSGTSTDTQYF. The CDR3 coding sequence is TGCAGTGCTAGTCCACCCGGGACTAGCGGGACGAGCACAGATACGCAGTATTTT.